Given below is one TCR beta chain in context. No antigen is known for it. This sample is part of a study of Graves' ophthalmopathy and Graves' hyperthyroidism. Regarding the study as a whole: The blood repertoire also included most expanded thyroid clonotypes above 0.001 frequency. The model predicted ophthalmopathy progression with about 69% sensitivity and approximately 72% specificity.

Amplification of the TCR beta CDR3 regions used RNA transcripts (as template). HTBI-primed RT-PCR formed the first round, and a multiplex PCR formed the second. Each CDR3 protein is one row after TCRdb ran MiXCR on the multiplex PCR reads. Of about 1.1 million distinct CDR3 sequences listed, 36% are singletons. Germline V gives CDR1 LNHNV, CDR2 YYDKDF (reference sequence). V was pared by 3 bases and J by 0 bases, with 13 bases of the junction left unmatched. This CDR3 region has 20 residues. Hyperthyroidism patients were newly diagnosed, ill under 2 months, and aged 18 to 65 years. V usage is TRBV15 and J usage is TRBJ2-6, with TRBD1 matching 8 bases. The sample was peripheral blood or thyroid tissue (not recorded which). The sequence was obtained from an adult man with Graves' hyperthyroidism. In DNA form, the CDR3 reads TGTGCCACCAGCAGGAGAGCGGCAGGGGGCGGAGACTCTGGGGCCAACGTCCTGACTTTC. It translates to CATSRRAAGGGDSGANVLTF. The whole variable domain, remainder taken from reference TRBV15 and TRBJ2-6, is DAMVIQNPRYQVTQFGKPVTLSCSQTLNHNVMYWYQQKSSQAPKLLFHYYDKDFNNEADTPDNFQSRRPNTSFCFLDIRSPGLGDTAMYLCATSRRAAGGGDSGANVLTFGAGSRLTVL.